Listed here are 13 T cell receptor beta chains from one sample, sequenced in a study of beta chain features in type 1 diabetes. General study points: The study found moderately but significantly shorter TCRB CDR3s in all four CD4+ subsets of Type 1 diabetes patients.

Antigens for these TCRs are unknown. Investigators reverse transcribed all isolated RNA, so they sequenced expressed TCRB transcripts. Using immunoSEQ multiplex PCR, the repertoire was profiled, and TCRdb retains in-frame clones only, with some absent. The profile shows 600,000 to 700,000 clones, around 15% of them singletons. The sample was naive CD4+ T cells from blood. Receptor source: a man younger than 30 with type 1 diabetes.

This clone has only a few counts. Other DNA sequences within the sample encode an identical CDR3. V and J are TRBV6-5 and TRBJ1-1; D is ambiguous. This CDR3 is built from 11 residues. Germline V gene sequence: CDR1 MNHEY, CDR2 SVGAGI. V lost 0 bases, J lost 8 bases, and 4 bases lay in between. CDR3 coding DNA: TGTGCCAGCAGTTACTCGGGGGAAGCTTTCTTT. The encoded protein is CASSYSGEAFF.

The genes are TRBV18 and TRBJ1-6, with no clear D. Per the germline V gene, CDR1 is KGHSH and CDR2 is LQKENI. V shed 1 base and J shed 8 bases, with 6 bases lying between them. CDR3 length: 13 residues. The CDR3 spells CASSPREDSPLHF. CDR3 bases: TGTGCCAGCTCACCACGAGAGGATTCACCCCTCCACTTT.

This clone has a handful of counts. The V and J genes are TRBV5-1 and TRBJ1-1; D is unresolved. Germline CDR1 reads SGHRS; CDR2 reads YFSETQ. V lost 4 bases, J lost 8 bases, and 12 bases lay in between. The CDR3 is 12 amino acids. CDR3 bases: TGCGCCAGCAGCCCGGACCGCGCCGAAGCTTTCTTT. Translated: CASSPDRAEAFF. Full variable domain (outside the CDR3, taken from reference TRBV5-1 and TRBJ1-1): KAGVTQTPRYLIKTRGQQVTLSCSPISGHRSVSWYQQTPGQGLQFLFEYFSETQRNKGNFPGRFSGRQFSNSRSEMNVSTLELGDSALYLCASSPDRAEAFFGQGTRLTVV.

J is TRBJ1-1 and V is TRBV30, with TRBD1 identical over 9 bases. Losses at the gene ends were 4 bases for V and 1 base for J; bases not matched to a gene: 7. Germline assignment: CDR1 GTSNPN and CDR2 SVGIG (reference sequence). This CDR3 has 15 residues. CDR3 sequence: CAWTAGDRANTEAFF. The CDR3 nucleotides read TGTGCCTGGACCGCGGGGGACAGGGCGAACACTGAAGCTTTCTTT.

J is TRBJ2-7 and V is TRBV30; D may be TRBD1 (6 bases). Trimming shortened V by 6 bases and J by 0 bases, and 9 bases separated the two germline ends. Germline V gives CDR1 GTSNPN, CDR2 SVGIG (reference sequence). CDR3 length equals 12 residues. The CDR3 loop reads CACRDNSYEQYF. The CDR3 coding sequence is TGTGCCTGCCGGGACAACTCCTACGAGCAGTACTTC. Filled out from reference TRBV30 and TRBJ2-7, the complete variable domain reads SQTIHQWPATLVQPVGSPLSLECTVEGTSNPNLYWYRQAAGRGLQLLFYSVGIGQISSEVPQNLSASRPQDRQFILSSKKLLLSDSGFYLCACRDNSYEQYFGPGTRLTVT.

A few counts support this clone. This rearrangement joins TRBV11-2 to TRBJ2-3; 8 nucleotides match TRBD1. The CDR3 contains 16 residues. CDR1 and CDR2 from the germline V gene are SGHAT and FQNNGV. After removal of 4 bases from V and 2 bases from J, the junction contained 8 bases not matched to a gene. CDR3 nucleotide sequence: TGTGCCAGCAGCTACGGGGACAGGAGATACACAGATACGCAGTATTTT. It encodes CASSYGDRRYTDTQYF.

The table lists this clone with a few counts. The V call is TRBV6-6, the J call TRBJ2-3, with D perhaps matching TRBD2 (5 bases). Germline V gives CDR1 MNHNY, CDR2 SVGAGI (reference sequence). This CDR3 region has 12 residues. V shed 6 bases and J shed 6 bases, with 10 bases lying between them. The CDR3: CASSQLEDTQYF. CDR3 sequence (DNA): TGTGCCAGCAGCCAACTAGAGGATACGCAGTATTTT.

This chain uses TRBV4-2 with TRBJ1-1, with unresolved D. Trimming took off 0 bases at V and 0 bases at J, with 8 bases between the two ends. This CDR3 has 15 residues. CDR1 and CDR2 from the germline V gene are LGHNA and YNFKEQ. CDR3 DNA: TGTGCCAGCAGCCAAGACGCGCTTCTGAACACTGAAGCTTTCTTT. Protein sequence: CASSQDALLNTEAFF.

This clone appeared a few times. The V and J genes are TRBV27 and TRBJ1-5; D perhaps matches TRBD1 (5 bases). V was pared by 4 bases and J by 1 base, with 11 bases between. This CDR3 is built from 15 residues. The germline gives CDR1 MNHEY, CDR2 SMNVEV (reference sequence). The DNA for the CDR3 is TGTGCCAGCAGTTCGAAGGGGTACAGCAATCAGCCCCAGCATTTT. As protein: CASSSKGYSNQPQHF.

This chain connects TRBV2 to TRBJ1-1; TRBD1 matches at 8 bases. This CDR3 region has 14 residues. Germline V gene sequence: CDR1 SNHLY, CDR2 FYNNEI. The V and J ends lost 0 bases and 7 bases, in that order; junction bases with no gene match: 4. The CDR3 nucleotides read TGTGCCAGCAGTGAAGCGCCGACAGGGGATGAAGCTTTCTTT. This encodes CASSEAPTGDEAFF.

The V call is TRBV4-1, the J call TRBJ2-7; D perhaps matches TRBD1 (6 bases). This CDR3 has 16 amino acids. Looked up from germline, CDR1 is MGHRA and CDR2 is YSYEKL. Trimming took 0 bases from V and 2 from J, leaving 14 bases between them. CDR3 DNA: TGCGCCAGCAGCCAAGAGGGCGGACAGTTAACCTACGAGCAGTACTTC. Protein: CASSQEGGQLTYEQYF.

This clone has just a few counts. The chain carries TRBV29-1 and TRBJ2-1, with 8 positions matching TRBD1. The CDR3 length is 15 residues. The junction had 9 bases not matched to a gene; V was cut back by 8 bases and J by 0 bases. CDR1 is SQVTM and CDR2 is ANQGSEA in the germline V gene. The CDR3 DNA sequence: TGCAGCTATGGGACAGGCCGGAGCTCCTACAATGAGCAGTTCTTC. As protein: CSYGTGRSSYNEQFF.

V and J are TRBV28 and TRBJ1-6; no definite D call. In germline, CDR1 is MDHEN, CDR2 SYDVKM. The CDR3 sequence is 13 residues long. V lost 4 bases and J lost 10, with 11 bases in between. In DNA, the CDR3 is TGTGCCAGCAGTTCCCCGGACGGGTCACCCCTCCACTTT. Translating it yields CASSSPDGSPLHF.